The clone carrying this T cell receptor (beta chain) was picked up many times. Its antigen is currently unknown. The sample belongs to a study of T-cell memory formation after mild COVID-19. For the study at large: TCR clusters showed largely donor specificity.

Employing constant-segment primers, 5'RACE generated TCR alpha and TCR beta cDNA libraries bearing sample barcodes and UMIs. MiXCR, run by TCRdb on the 5' RACE reads, gives a single entry per CDR3 protein. The data show approximately 150,000 distinct CDR3 sequences, 5.5% to 7% seen once. Overall study results and limits: Researchers found some responding clones in pre-infection memory, a sign that cross-reactive memory joined. Unconfirmed was the SARS-CoV-2 specificity of second-wave clones that peaked on day 37.

The TCR originated in an adult woman who had mild COVID-19 (a few samples of this study predate the infection). Cell type and time point are not known. The sample consisted of PBMCs or a T cell subset sorted from them (not recorded which).

CDR3 protein: CSARAANSYEQYF. The DNA of the CDR3 is TGCAGTGCTAGAGCGGCAAACTCCTACGAGCAGTACTTC. The V call is TRBV20-1, the J call TRBJ2-7; unclear D gene. The CDR3 has 13 amino acids. V dropped 1 base and J dropped 0 bases, with 7 bases sitting between them. Germline loops: CDR1 DFQATT, CDR2 SNEGSKA (reference sequence).